This TCR beta chain was identified in a study of identical twins. Using its own MiXCR run on the 5' RACE reads, TCRdb lists one record per CDR3 protein. This sample has just over 500,000 distinct CDR3 sequences; less than 25% occur once, and the top ten carry around 0.91%. Germline V gene sequence: CDR1 SEHNR, CDR2 FQNEAQ (reference sequence). The CDR3 is made up of 15 amino acids. V was shortened by 7 bases and J by 0 bases, with 12 bases between the two germline ends. These data are also associated with another study on T cells expressing NK-cell markers.

The receptor was isolated from a woman between 18 and 29 years old in good health. The chain carries TRBV7-9 and TRBJ1-4; D is uncertain. The sample comprised CD4+ T cells sorted from blood. DNA of the CDR3: TGTGCCAGCACCGGTGGGTCCGCAACTAATGAAAAACTGTTTTTT. Translating it yields CASTGGSATNEKLFF. Based on the CDR3 plus reference TRBV7-9 and TRBJ1-4, the full variable domain is DTGVSQNPRHKITKRGQNVTFRCDPISEHNRLYWYRQTLGQGPEFLTYFQNEAQLEKSRLLSDRFSAERPKGSFSTLEIQRTEQGDSAMYLCASTGGSATNEKLFFGSGTQLSVL.